Following are 9 T cell receptor beta chains from one sample sequenced in a study of blood T cell repertoires in COVID-19. Method: immunoSEQ multiplex PCR; TCRdb's copy keeps in-frame clones and lacks some. The table shows tens of thousands of clones, with approximately 80% occurring only once. Specimen: peripheral blood. Receptor source: a man between 65 and 85 years old with COVID-19, enrolled during active disease.

This chain uses TRBV5-8 with TRBJ2-7, with 7 nucleotides matching TRBD2. This CDR3 has 16 amino acids. Germline values: CDR1 SGHTS, CDR2 YDEGEE. Germline trimming cut 4 bases from V and 1 base from J; bases unmatched to any gene: 11. CDR3 sequence: CASSPQPGLPSYEQYF. The CDR3 nucleotides read TGTGCCAGCAGCCCCCAGCCGGGACTACCATCCTACGAGCAGTACTTC.

The rearrangement uses TRBV6-6 and TRBJ1-1; the D gene is possibly TRBD1 (6 bases). V dropped 5 bases and J dropped 0 bases, with 13 bases sitting between them. CDR1 is MNHNY and CDR2 is SVGAGI in the germline V gene (reference sequence). The CDR3 extends over 15 amino acids. Written as DNA, the CDR3 is TGTGCCAGCAGTCGGCCGGGGACATTGAACACTGAAGCTTTCTTT. Encoded protein: CASSRPGTLNTEAFF.

The chain joins TRBV6-2 or TRBV6-3 to TRBJ1-5; no reliable D call. V lost 2 bases, J lost 6 bases, and 11 bases lay in between. CDR1 is MNHEY, CDR2 SVGEGT, per germline. The CDR3 consists of 14 residues. The CDR3 spells CASSYLSDSQPQHF. The CDR3 DNA reads TGTGCCAGCAGTTACCTAAGTGATAGTCAGCCCCAGCATTTT.

This sequence joins TRBV6-5 and TRBJ1-6; 7 bases match TRBD1. Germline V lookup: CDR1 MNHEY, CDR2 SVGAGI. The CDR3 runs to 15 residues. V shed 0 bases, J shed 10 bases, and the junction held 6 bases outside the gene matches. As DNA, the CDR3 is TGTGCCAGCAGTTACTCGACAGGGCCTGAATCACCCCTCCACTTT. Its protein product is CASSYSTGPESPLHF.

The gene calls are TRBV15 and TRBJ1-2; D is undetermined. The V and J ends lost 1 base and 6 bases respectively, with 6 bases between them. The CDR3 totals 12 residues. Germline-derived CDR1 and CDR2 are LNHNV and YYDKDF (reference sequence). Written as DNA, the CDR3 is TGTGCCACCAGCAGAGGCGTGGATGGCTACACCTTC. It yields the protein CATSRGVDGYTF. The whole variable domain, filled in from reference TRBV15 and TRBJ1-2, reads DAMVIQNPRYQVTQFGKPVTLSCSQTLNHNVMYWYQQKSSQAPKLLFHYYDKDFNNEADTPDNFQSRRPNTSFCFLDIRSPGLGDTAMYLCATSRGVDGYTFGSGTRLTVV.

In its sample, this clone was seen once. The chain joins TRBV30 to TRBJ1-3; no firm D call. The CDR3 extends over 13 amino acids. Trimming left V 4 bases short and J 0 bases short, with 7 bases between. CDR1 and CDR2 (germline): GTSNPN, SVGIG (reference sequence). The chain's CDR3 is CAWKDSSGNTIYF. CDR3 DNA: TGTGCCTGGAAAGATAGCTCTGGAAACACCATATATTTT.

This chain joins TRBV5-1 and TRBJ2-5; 8 bases agree with TRBD1. This CDR3 region has 16 residues. CDR1 is SGHRS, CDR2 YFSETQ, per germline. The ends lost 0 bases at V and 9 bases at J; junction bases unmatched: 13. This CDR3 reads CASSLAGTGPGSAQYF. CDR3 nucleotides: TGCGCCAGCAGCTTGGCCGGGACAGGCCCCGGGTCGGCCCAGTACTTC.

This clone was counted once. The genes are TRBV7-8 and TRBJ1-2; 11 nucleotides match TRBD1. Germline V gives CDR1 SGHVS, CDR2 FQNEAQ. The trim removed 0 bases at V and 8 bases at J, leaving 26 bases unmatched. The length of the CDR3 is 22 residues. Here the CDR3 reads CASSLARSEWGTGGVGGGGYTF. In DNA form, the CDR3 reads TGTGCCAGCAGCTTAGCGAGGTCGGAATGGGGGACAGGGGGTGTCGGCGGTGGAGGCTACACCTTC.

The chain uses TRBV7-2 and TRBJ2-7, with D perhaps matching TRBD2 (5 bases). Looked up from germline, CDR1 is SGHTA and CDR2 is FQGNSA. V lost 0 bases, J lost 0 bases, and 15 bases lay in between. This CDR3 has 17 amino acids. The chain's CDR3 is CASSLAGKAGFSYEQYF. CDR3 in DNA: TGTGCCAGCAGCTTAGCTGGGAAGGCGGGTTTCTCCTACGAGCAGTACTTC. The full variable domain, in which reference TRBV7-2 and TRBJ2-7 provide the parts outside the CDR3, is GAGVSQSPSNKVTEKGKDVELRCDPISGHTALYWYRQSLGQGLEFLIYFQGNSAPDKSGLPSDRFSAERTGGSVSTLTIQRTQQEDSAVYLCASSLAGKAGFSYEQYFGPGTRLTVT.